The TCR beta chain described here comes from a study of cytomegalovirus exposure and HLA in healthy donors listed by TCRdb under 2017. At the level of the whole study: The approximately 710 repertoires of the first cohort and the 95 to 150 validation repertoires were produced on the same platform, according to a later analysis. A separate validation cohort of 100 to 150 different subjects was used in addition to the approximately 700-subject first cohort. To predict cytomegalovirus infection status, the study combined high-throughput TCR immunosequencing, statistical association of individual TCRs with disease status, and machine learning. The study aimed to test whether signatures of past pathogen exposure could be identified by cataloging public T cell receptors. Overall study results and their limits: A later analysis had no HLA typing for the validation cohort, so co-occurrence there was scored across all 130 or so repertoires. The authors suggested that the approach could potentially be extended to other disease states and immunological phenotypes. A later analysis found that TCRs clustered in the first cohort also tended to co-occur in the roughly 120 validation repertoires, with more than 90% of cluster scores above 0. The classifier was reported to diagnose cytomegalovirus status with high specificity and sensitivity in both the original and validation cohorts. Most TCR sequences were seen in very few donors, while some public TCRs were found in many individuals. A few of the identified cytomegalovirus-associated TCR beta chains were confirmed in vitro to be specific for cytomegalovirus antigens. In the study, 164 TCR beta chains were listed as associated with cytomegalovirus.

A remark on this clone: Its antigen is still unknown. Per-base qualities were not stored, and no clone one base away is much larger.

Libraries were constructed by the immunoSEQ multiplex PCR assay. In the source study's methods: A statistical classification framework was built to diagnose cytomegalovirus status from the catalog of TCR beta chain sequences. Held by TCRdb, this immuneACCESS table contains in-frame sequences only and omits some clones. Under half of the omission traces to an unresolved V gene where checked; the cause of the rest is unknown. D and trimming were read from the DNA, whereas the V and J calls and clone size are those reported in that table. The sample table holds some 230,000 clones, of which about 89% were seen once. The ten largest clones represent about 0.95% of the sample. Separate from the approximately 670-subject first cohort, the validation cohort of 90 to 150 subjects was the group to which the donors belonged. The receptor was isolated from a woman between 18 and 29 years old in good health and CMV-seronegative. The sample taken for sequencing was PBMCs.

The DNA is TGTGCCAGCAGCTTGGGGCACCAGCCCCAGCATTTT. It codes for CASSLGHQPQHF. The chain employs TRBV11-2 and TRBJ1-5; the D gene is possibly TRBD1, with 5 bases matching. The CDR1 and CDR2 encoded by the germline V gene are SGHAT and FQNNGV. The cysteine opens and the phenylalanine closes a CDR3 of 12 amino acids. Of the read, only the CDR3 DNA is kept; its 36 bases are in frame from base 1. The trim is 3 bases for V and 7 bases for J, with a gap of 7 bases between the germline ends.